Shown below are 10 T cell receptor beta chains from a single sample sequenced in a study of early T cells in non-severe SARS-CoV-2 infection (dated by TCRdb to about 2021). Receptors were amplified or captured by 5' RACE. The sample was run on a NextSeq 500. Starting from the raw public reads, TCRdb applied fastp trimming at Q25, assembled clones with MiXCR and retained in-frame beta chains. Every distinct CDR3 protein forms one entry, paired with its most common genes and DNA. Counted in this sample were approximately 70,000 distinct CDR3 sequences; roughly 5.3% of them appeared once. The ten biggest clones cover about 7% of the sample. The sequences come from whole blood, collected at baseline. The receptors were sampled from an adult who was a healthcare worker with PCR-confirmed SARS-CoV-2 infection or an uninfected control (not recorded which).

This clonotype was seen many times. The rearrangement uses TRBV6-1 and TRBJ1-2; D is possibly TRBD1 (5 bases). V lost 3 bases to trimming and J lost 4 bases, with 15 bases between them. The germline V gene encodes CDR1 MNHNS and CDR2 SASEGT. The CDR3 covers 15 residues. CDR3 region: CASSEVLNGAYGYTF. The DNA of the CDR3 is TGTGCCAGCAGTGAGGTCCTGAATGGGGCCTATGGCTACACCTTC.

The rearrangement links TRBV27 to TRBJ1-5; a possible D gene is TRBD1 (5 bases). V lost 7 bases and J 5 bases, leaving 21 bases between the germline ends. This CDR3 has 16 residues. Germline V CDR1 and CDR2: MNHEY, SMNVEV (reference sequence). The CDR3 DNA reads TGTGCCAGCACCGCGGGCGCCCCCAGGGCCCATCAGCCCCAGCATTTT. Translating gives CASTAGAPRAHQPQHF.

This clonotype has a count of ten or more. This chain links TRBV20-1 with TRBJ2-3, with 9 bases identical to TRBD2. The ends lost 4 bases at V and 2 bases at J; junction bases unmatched: 10. The length of the CDR3 is 16 residues. Looked up from germline, CDR1 is DFQATT and CDR2 is SNEGSKA (reference sequence). The CDR3 nucleotides read TGCAGTGCTATGGGGAATGGCGGGAGGGCCACAGATACGCAGTATTTT. Amino acids: CSAMGNGGRATDTQYF.

This clonotype was counted a few times. The CDR3 protein is CASSWDGRAYNEQFF. In DNA form, the CDR3 reads TGCGCCAGCAGCTGGGACGGCCGCGCGTACAATGAGCAGTTCTTC. The rearrangement uses TRBV5-1 and TRBJ2-1; D possibly uses TRBD1 or TRBD2 (5 bases each). The V end was cut by 3 bases, the J end by 4 bases, with 14 bases between. Germline CDR1 SGHRS, CDR2 YFSETQ. CDR3 size: 15 residues. Filled out from reference TRBV5-1 and TRBJ2-1, the complete variable domain reads KAGVTQTPRYLIKTRGQQVTLSCSPISGHRSVSWYQQTPGQGLQFLFEYFSETQRNKGNFPGRFSGRQFSNSRSEMNVSTLELGDSALYLCASSWDGRAYNEQFFGPGTRLTVL.

This clonotype has a count of ten or more. V and J are TRBV19 and TRBJ2-1, with 10 bases identical to TRBD2. The CDR3 is 15 amino acids. Trimming at V came to 1 base and at J to 7 bases, leaving 4 bases not matched to a gene. Per germline, CDR1 LNHDA and CDR2 SQIVND (reference sequence). The CDR3 loop is CASSIGSGRGNEQFF. The CDR3 DNA is TGTGCCAGTAGTATAGGCAGCGGGAGGGGTAATGAGCAGTTCTTC.

The chain uses TRBV7-9 and TRBJ2-7; D is possibly TRBD1 (5 bases). V lost 3 bases and J lost 7, with 16 bases in between. The germline V gene has CDR1 SEHNR and CDR2 FQNEAQ (reference sequence). The CDR3 extends over 14 amino acids. The CDR3 DNA reads TGTGCCAGCAGCTTTGCCGGCGGACATCGAGAGCAGTACTTC. It codes for CASSFAGGHREQYF.

This chain links TRBV7-2 with TRBJ2-1; 8 bases agree with TRBD2. The CDR3 spans 16 residues. Germline V gene sequence: CDR1 SGHTA, CDR2 FQGNSA. V gave up 3 bases and J gave up 2 bases; unmatched junction bases: 6. CDR3 region: CASSFGQLAAYNEQFF. In nucleotides, the CDR3 is TGTGCCAGCAGCTTTGGTCAACTAGCGGCCTACAATGAGCAGTTCTTC.

The table lists this clonotype with many counts. The rearrangement joins TRBV11-1 to TRBJ2-2; D gene unclear. CDR3 length equals 13 residues. The V end lost 4 bases, the J end lost 3 bases, and 6 bases lay between the germline ends. Germline CDR1 is SGHAT and CDR2 is FQDESV (reference sequence). CDR3 nucleotides: TGTGCCAGCAGCTCTCATTACACCGGGGAGCTGTTTTTT. Encoded protein: CASSSHYTGELFF.

This clonotype was picked up many times. This chain uses TRBV19 with TRBJ2-6; D may be TRBD1 (6 bases). The germline V gene encodes CDR1 LNHDA and CDR2 SQIVND (reference sequence). Trimming stripped 3 bases from V and 0 bases from J, with 15 bases between. The CDR3 has 18 residues. The CDR3 bases are TGTGCCAGTAGTATTACGGACAGCGTCCCCTCTGGGGCCAACGTCCTGACTTTC. Translating it yields CASSITDSVPSGANVLTF.

This clonotype was observed many times. This chain links TRBV12-3 or TRBV12-4 with TRBJ2-1; D not resolved. The CDR3 covers 14 residues. Trimming stripped 2 bases from V and 6 bases from J, with 11 bases between. CDR3 region: CASSLLGTSNEQFF. CDR3 sequence (DNA): TGTGCCAGCAGTTTACTCGGCACTTCCAATGAGCAGTTCTTC.